Presented here are 20 T cell receptor beta chains from one specimen sequenced in a study of blood T cells in healthy people across ages (dated by TCRdb to between 2015 and 2017). The method behind the library was 5' RACE. Sequencing used an Illumina HiSeq 2500. The second PCR ran for about 7 to 11 cycles and used a J-beta primer mix along with a sample-barcoded 5' primer. The public reads were reanalyzed by TCRdb: fastp trimming at Q25, MiXCR alignment, in-frame beta chains only. CDR3 protein duplicates are merged, each entry listing the most common genes and DNA. Within this sample are 870,000 or so distinct CDR3 sequences, with around 30% of them counted one time only. Together, the top ten hold roughly 17% of the sample. Sequencing was carried out using blood. The receptors were sampled from a woman of 80 years or more in good health.

The gene calls are TRBV4-1 and TRBJ2-7; D is perhaps TRBD1 or TRBD2 (6 bases each). With the DNA end fitting TRBJ2-5 better, the J assignment may be wrong. The CDR3 is 20 residues long. The V gene's germline CDR1 is MGHRA and CDR2 YSYEKL. The CDR3 coding sequence is TGCGCCAGCAGCCAAGAACTGGGTCGGAACGGGGGCGCTTTTAGGGAGACCCAGTACTTC. Residues: CASSQELGRNGGAFRETQYF.

This clonotype was found many times. V usage is TRBV7-2 and J usage is TRBJ2-3; D assignment may be TRBD1 or TRBD2 (7 bases each). Per the germline V gene, CDR1 is SGHTA and CDR2 is FQGNSA. This CDR3 is built from 15 residues. The germline V and J ends were trimmed by 8 bases and 0 bases, with 15 bases remaining between them. In DNA, the CDR3 is TGTGCCAGCGGGAGGGGGCGATCTAGCACAGATACGCAGTATTTT. This translates into CASGRGRSSTDTQYF.

The rearrangement uses TRBV7-2 and TRBJ2-2, with TRBD2 matching 14 bases. The CDR3 contains 15 residues. Germline lookup yields CDR1 SGHTA and CDR2 FQGNSA. V lost 7 bases, J lost 7 bases, and 5 bases stayed unmatched. The CDR3 DNA follows: TGTGCCAGCAACCAGGGACTAGCGGGGGTCGGGGAGCTGTTTTTT. It specifies CASNQGLAGVGELFF.

CDR3 in DNA: TGTGCCAGCAGGTCCGGGGGGGAGACAGATACGCAGTATTTT. Translated, it gives CASRSGGETDTQYF. The chain links TRBV12-3 or TRBV12-4 to TRBJ2-3, with 8 bases aligning to TRBD2. This CDR3 has 14 amino acids. Trimming removed 6 bases from V and 3 bases from J; junction bases left unmatched: 5.

This clonotype was found many times. The CDR3 reads CASSLQGQQETQYF. In DNA form, the CDR3 reads TGTGCCAGCAGCTTACAAGGGCAGCAAGAGACCCAGTACTTC. V is TRBV7-2 and J is TRBJ2-5; D ambiguous. The CDR3 is made up of 14 amino acids. V lost 2 bases and J lost 2, with 9 bases in between. Per germline, CDR1 SGHTA and CDR2 FQGNSA. Filled out from reference TRBV7-2 and TRBJ2-5, the complete variable domain reads GAGVSQSPSNKVTEKGKDVELRCDPISGHTALYWYRQSLGQGLEFLIYFQGNSAPDKSGLPSDRFSAERTGGSVSTLTIQRTQQEDSAVYLCASSLQGQQETQYFGPGTRLLVL.

Only a few counts were recorded for this clonotype. The rearrangement links TRBV5-1 to TRBJ2-7, with TRBD2 identical over 7 bases. The junction had 4 bases not matched to a gene; V was cut back by 6 bases and J by 4 bases. Germline V gene sequence: CDR1 SGHRS, CDR2 YFSETQ. The CDR3 runs 12 residues. CDR3 coding DNA: TGCGCCAGCAACCGGGAGGTATACGAGCAGTACTTC. Amino acid sequence: CASNREVYEQYF.

This clonotype was seen many times. This rearrangement joins TRBV7-2 to TRBJ1-2; D unclear. The germline V gene encodes CDR1 SGHTA and CDR2 FQGNSA. This CDR3 contains 13 residues. V lost 5 bases and J lost 8, with 15 bases in between. CDR3 sequence (DNA): TGTGCCAGCAGCCCCAGCCCCGAGGCGGGCTACACCTTC. Its protein product is CASSPSPEAGYTF. Full variable domain (outside the CDR3, taken from reference TRBV7-2 and TRBJ1-2): GAGVSQSPSNKVTEKGKDVELRCDPISGHTALYWYRQSLGQGLEFLIYFQGNSAPDKSGLPSDRFSAERTGGSVSTLTIQRTQQEDSAVYLCASSPSPEAGYTFGSGTRLTVV.

This clonotype was recorded a few times. A much bigger clone sits one base away, suggesting this may be a read error. The J gene is TRBJ2-1, the V gene TRBV9; perhaps TRBD2 as D (7 bases). V shed 2 bases and J shed 13 bases, with 22 bases lying between them. The germline CDR1 and CDR2 sequences are SGDLS and YYNGEE. The CDR3 runs to 15 residues. This CDR3 reads CASSVRGAEEETQFF. CDR3 nucleotides: TGTGCCAGCAGCGTCCGGGGGGCTGAGGAAGAGACCCAGTTCTTC. The variable domain in full, completed from reference TRBV9 and TRBJ2-1, reads DSGVTQTPKHLITATGQRVTLRCSPRSGDLSVYWYQQSLDQGLQFLIQYYNGEERAKGNILERFSAQQFPDLHSELNLSSLELGDSALYFCASSVRGAEEETQFFGPGTRLTVL.

In its sample, this clonotype was seen many times. V and J are TRBV24-1 and TRBJ1-2; perhaps TRBD1 as D (5 bases). V gave up 12 bases and J gave up 3 bases, with 13 bases separating them. The V gene's germline CDR1 is KGHDR and CDR2 SFDVKD. The CDR3 spans 12 residues. The CDR3 sequence is CASGGEDYGYTF. CDR3 nucleotides: TGTGCCTCTGGGGGGGAAGACTATGGCTACACCTTC.

This clonotype has a count of ten or more. The junction does not match germline at one end; this may be a read error. The V and J genes are TRBV11-2 and TRBJ2-3; no firm D call. Germline V gene data show CDR1 as SGHAT and CDR2 as FQNNGV. The CDR3 sequence is 16 residues long. Written as DNA, the CDR3 is TGTGCGAGCACCCCATCGGCTACCCCGAGCACAGATACGCAGTATTTT. Its translation is CASTPSATPSTDTQYF. The full variable domain, rest sourced from reference TRBV11-2 and TRBJ2-3, is EAGVAQSPRYKIIEKRQSVAFWCNPISGHATLYWYQQILGQGPKLLIQFQNNGVVDDSQLPKDRFSAERLKGVDSTLKIQPAKLEDSAVYLCASTPSATPSTDTQYFGPGTRLTVL.

In its sample, this clonotype was seen many times. V gene TRBV7-9 combines with J gene TRBJ1-2; weak D call: TRBD1 (5 bases). V shed 0 bases and J shed 6 bases, with 11 bases lying between them. The CDR3 runs to 14 residues. Germline assignment: CDR1 SEHNR and CDR2 FQNEAQ (reference sequence). In DNA, the CDR3 is TGTGCCAGCAGCTTAGCCACGGACATGGATGGCTACACCTTC. Protein sequence: CASSLATDMDGYTF.

This rearrangement joins TRBV19 to TRBJ2-1; 8 positions match TRBD2. The J call is in doubt because the DNA end fits TRBJ2-7 better. The CDR3 covers 18 residues. The V gene's germline CDR1 is LNHDA and CDR2 SQIVND (reference sequence). In DNA, the CDR3 is TGTGCCAGTAGTATGAGAAATAGCGGGGTTGGGTCCTACAATGAGCAGTACTTC. Translated, it gives CASSMRNSGVGSYNEQYF.

This clonotype came up once. The genes are TRBV5-1 and TRBJ1-4; no reliable D call. V lost 0 bases and J 3 bases, leaving 3 bases between the germline ends. CDR3 length: 13 amino acids. The germline CDR1 and CDR2 sequences are SGHRS and YFSETQ. The CDR3 sequence is CASSLAPNEKLFF. In DNA form, the CDR3 reads TGCGCCAGCAGCTTGGCTCCTAATGAAAAACTGTTTTTT.

This chain uses TRBV3-1 with TRBJ2-2; D gene uncertain. The CDR3 has 14 residues. Trimming shortened V by 3 bases and J by 2 bases, and 7 bases separated the two germline ends. Per the germline V gene, CDR1 is LGHDT and CDR2 is YNNKEL (reference sequence). As DNA, the CDR3 is TGTGCCAGCAGCCACCCGTTTAACACCGGGGAGCTGTTTTTT. Protein: CASSHPFNTGELFF.

In its sample, this clonotype was seen a few times. The rearrangement joins TRBV4-3 to TRBJ1-4; 8 nucleotides line up with TRBD1. Germline loops: CDR1 LGHNA, CDR2 YSLEER. The CDR3 has 16 residues. V lost 5 bases to trimming and J lost 2 bases; unmatched junction nucleotides: 7. The CDR3 DNA follows: TGCGCCAGCAGCAAAAACAGGGGGACTACTAATGAAAAACTGTTTTTT. It encodes CASSKNRGTTNEKLFF.

V and J are TRBV3-1 and TRBJ1-1; the D gene is possibly TRBD1 (6 bases). Germline-derived CDR1 and CDR2 are LGHDT and YNNKEL (reference sequence). The CDR3 extends over 12 amino acids. V was cut by 11 bases and J by 4 bases, with 14 bases left in between. The DNA for the CDR3 is TGTGCCTCCGGTGGGGGGCCCACTGAAGCTTTCTTT. It encodes CASGGGPTEAFF.

The rearrangement joins TRBV9 to TRBJ2-1; 11 bases fit TRBD2. Losses at the gene ends were 4 bases for V and 3 bases for J; bases not matched to a gene: 6. Germline V gene data show CDR1 as SGDLS and CDR2 as YYNGEE. The CDR3 sequence is 16 residues long. This chain's CDR3 is CASSPVGTSGYNEQFF. CDR3 sequence (DNA): TGTGCCAGCAGCCCTGTCGGGACTAGCGGCTACAATGAGCAGTTCTTC.

In its sample, this clonotype was seen many times. The V gene is TRBV25-1, the J gene TRBJ2-3, with a weak D call TRBD2 (6 bases). The CDR3 is made up of 16 amino acids. The V gene's germline CDR1 is MGHDK and CDR2 SYGVNS. Trimming shortened V by 3 bases and J by 0 bases, and 13 bases separated the two germline ends. This CDR3 reads CASSDPLGGSTDTQYF. CDR3 DNA sequence: TGTGCCAGCAGTGACCCTCTGGGGGGTAGCACAGATACGCAGTATTTT.

The J gene is TRBJ1-1, the V gene TRBV9; D not certain. The CDR3 has 16 amino acids. CDR1 and CDR2 (germline): SGDLS, YYNGEE. With 3 bases removed from V and 1 base from J, the gap between germline ends came to 16 bases. This chain's CDR3 is CASSDAKGRKNTEAFF. Here the CDR3 DNA reads TGTGCCAGCAGCGATGCCAAAGGACGGAAGAACACTGAAGCTTTCTTT.

CDR3 bases: TGTGCCACCAGTGATTTGCGGTACGGAAACACCATATATTTT. Translating it yields CATSDLRYGNTIYF. The chain employs TRBV24-1 and TRBJ1-3; unclear D gene. Trimming removed 0 bases from V and 4 bases from J, with 6 bases in between. The CDR3 runs 14 residues. CDR1 and CDR2 (germline): KGHDR, SFDVKD.